Listed below are T cell receptor beta chains from one sample, sequenced in a study of blood T cell repertoires in COVID-19. Libraries were prepared by immunoSEQ multiplex PCR; TCRdb keeps only in-frame clonotypes and omits some of them. The data show some 170,000 clones, over 80% seen once. Sequenced sample: peripheral blood. Receptors were obtained from a woman of 80 years or more with active or convalescent COVID-19. Both conserved end residues are part of each CDR3. Each record gives: CDR3 DNA, CDR3 protein, D gene, V gene, clone size, CDR3 length, J gene. The D gene is left open where the match is weak. Some rows mark clone size as missing; the rest say once, few, many or name a class of expanded clone.

TGTGCCAGCAGTTTATCCCGACAGGTAGGGAACAATCAGCCCCAGCATTTT	CASSLSRQVGNNQPQHF	NA	TRBV27	NA	17	TRBJ1-5
TGTGCCAGCAGCTTTGCTAGCGGAGGCCAAGAGACCCAGTACTTC	CASSFASGGQETQYF	TRBD2	TRBV5-6	NA	15	TRBJ2-5
TGTGCTAGTGGTACGGAATTACAGAGGGACGAGCAGTACTTC	CASGTELQRDEQYF	NA	TRBV12-5	NA	14	TRBJ2-7
TGCGCCAGCAGCTTCCACGGGACAGGGCCCTACGAGCAGTACTTC	CASSFHGTGPYEQYF	TRBD1	TRBV5-1	NA	15	TRBJ2-7
TGTGCCAGCAGCGTCGGAGGGAAGGGTGAAAAACTGTTTTTT	CASSVGGKGEKLFF	NA	TRBV9	NA	14	TRBJ1-4
TGCGCCAGCAGCCAAGACCAGGGACAGTTCTACGAGCAGTACTTC	CASSQDQGQFYEQYF	TRBD1	TRBV4-1	NA	15	TRBJ2-7
TGTGCCAGCAGCTTAGTGAGGGACGGGGAGCTGTTTTTT	CASSLVRDGELFF	NA	TRBV7-9	NA	13	TRBJ2-2
TGTGCCAGCACGGGGAGGGTCCCAAATGAAAAACTGTTTTTT	CASTGRVPNEKLFF	NA	TRBV2	once	14	TRBJ1-4
TGTGCCAGCAGACGGGACAGCTCTGAAGCTTTCTTT	CASRRDSSEAFF	TRBD1	TRBV2	NA	12	TRBJ1-1
TGTGCCATCGGGACAGTATCTTTGAACACTGAAGCTTTCTTT	CAIGTVSLNTEAFF	TRBD1	TRBV10-3	NA	14	TRBJ1-1
TGTGCCAGCAGCCTTCCACAGGCTCAGGTAGGCAATCAGCCCCAGCATTTT	CASSLPQAQVGNQPQHF	NA	TRBV21-1	NA	17	TRBJ1-5
TGTGCCAGCAGCTTGGAATACAGGGGTTCCTACAATGAGCAGTTCTTC	CASSLEYRGSYNEQFF	TRBD1	TRBV5-5	NA	16	TRBJ2-1
TGTGCCAGCAGTGCGGGAAGCGGGGGGGCCTACAATGAGCAGTTCTTC	CASSAGSGGAYNEQFF	TRBD2	TRBV6-1	NA	16	TRBJ2-1
TGTGCCAGCGATAACAGGGTTCAGGGTGGCTACACCTTC	CASDNRVQGGYTF	NA	TRBV12-3/TRBV12-4	NA	13	TRBJ1-2